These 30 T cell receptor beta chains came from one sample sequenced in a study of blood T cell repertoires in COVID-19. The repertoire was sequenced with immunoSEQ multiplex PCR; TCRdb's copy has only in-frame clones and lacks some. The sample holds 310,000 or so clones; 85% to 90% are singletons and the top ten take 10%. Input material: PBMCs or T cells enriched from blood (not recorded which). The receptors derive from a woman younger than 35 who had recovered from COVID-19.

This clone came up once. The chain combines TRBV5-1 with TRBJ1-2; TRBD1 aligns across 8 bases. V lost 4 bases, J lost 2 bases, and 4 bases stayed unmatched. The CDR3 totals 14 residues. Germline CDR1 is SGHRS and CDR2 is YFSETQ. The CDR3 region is CASSGPGGNYGYTF. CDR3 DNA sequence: TGCGCCAGCAGCGGCCCAGGGGGCAACTATGGCTACACCTTC.

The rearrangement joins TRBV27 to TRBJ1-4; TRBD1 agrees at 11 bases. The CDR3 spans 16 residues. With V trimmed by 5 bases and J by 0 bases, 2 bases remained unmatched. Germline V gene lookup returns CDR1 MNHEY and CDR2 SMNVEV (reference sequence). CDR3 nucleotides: TGTGCCAGCAGTCGGGGACAGGGGGCAACTAATGAAAAACTGTTTTTT. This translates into CASSRGQGATNEKLFF.

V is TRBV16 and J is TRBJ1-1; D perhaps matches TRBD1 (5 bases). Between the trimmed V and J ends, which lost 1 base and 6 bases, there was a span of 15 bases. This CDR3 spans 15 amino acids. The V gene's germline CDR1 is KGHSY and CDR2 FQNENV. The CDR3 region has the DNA TGTGCCAGCAGCCAATTGAACCAGGGCAACCCTGAAGCTTTCTTT. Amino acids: CASSQLNQGNPEAFF.

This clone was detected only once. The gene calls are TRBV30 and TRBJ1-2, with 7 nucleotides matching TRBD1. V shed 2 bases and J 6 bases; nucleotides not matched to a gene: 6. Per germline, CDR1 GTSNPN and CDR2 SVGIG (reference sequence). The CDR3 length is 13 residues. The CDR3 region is CAWSSTGSNGYTF. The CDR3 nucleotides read TGTGCCTGGAGTTCGACAGGGAGTAATGGCTACACCTTC.

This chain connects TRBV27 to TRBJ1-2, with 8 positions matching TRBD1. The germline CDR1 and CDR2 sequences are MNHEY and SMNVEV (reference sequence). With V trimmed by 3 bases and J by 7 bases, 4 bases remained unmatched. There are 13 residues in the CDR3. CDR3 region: CASSFLDRGGYTF. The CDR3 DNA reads TGTGCCAGCAGTTTCCTCGACAGGGGTGGCTACACCTTC.

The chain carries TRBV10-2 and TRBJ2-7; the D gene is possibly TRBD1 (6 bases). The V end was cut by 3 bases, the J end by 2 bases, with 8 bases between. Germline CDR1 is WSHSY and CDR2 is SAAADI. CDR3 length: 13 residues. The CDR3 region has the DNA TGCGCCAGCAGTGAATGGACAGCCTACGAGCAGTACTTC. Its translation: CASSEWTAYEQYF.

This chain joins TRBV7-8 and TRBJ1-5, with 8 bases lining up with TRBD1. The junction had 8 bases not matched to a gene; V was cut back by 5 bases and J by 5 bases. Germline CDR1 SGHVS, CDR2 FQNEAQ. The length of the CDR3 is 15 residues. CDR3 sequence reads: CASSRTGLYDQPQHF. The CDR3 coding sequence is TGTGCCAGCAGCCGGACAGGGTTGTATGATCAGCCCCAGCATTTT.

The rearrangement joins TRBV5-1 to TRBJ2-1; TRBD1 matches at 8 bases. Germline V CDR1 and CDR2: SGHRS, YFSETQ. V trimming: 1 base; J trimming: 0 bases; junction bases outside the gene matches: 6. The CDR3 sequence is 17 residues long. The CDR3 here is CASSLFGTGDSYNEQFF. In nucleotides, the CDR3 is TGCGCCAGCAGCTTGTTCGGGACAGGCGACTCCTACAATGAGCAGTTCTTC. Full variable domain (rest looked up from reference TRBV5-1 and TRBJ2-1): KAGVTQTPRYLIKTRGQQVTLSCSPISGHRSVSWYQQTPGQGLQFLFEYFSETQRNKGNFPGRFSGRQFSNSRSEMNVSTLELGDSALYLCASSLFGTGDSYNEQFFGPGTRLTVL.

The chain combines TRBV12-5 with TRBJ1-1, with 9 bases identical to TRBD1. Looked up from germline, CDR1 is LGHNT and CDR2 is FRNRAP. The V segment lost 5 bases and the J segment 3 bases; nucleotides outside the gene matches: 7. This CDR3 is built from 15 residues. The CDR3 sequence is CASGLGTGWDTEAFF. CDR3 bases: TGTGCTAGTGGTCTCGGGACAGGGTGGGACACTGAAGCTTTCTTT.

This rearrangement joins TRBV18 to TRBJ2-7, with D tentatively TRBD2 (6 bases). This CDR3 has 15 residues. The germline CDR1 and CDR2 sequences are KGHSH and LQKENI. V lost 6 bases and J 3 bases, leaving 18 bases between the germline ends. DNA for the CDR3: TGTGCCAGCTCTACGCCTCCGGGGGAGAACTACGAGCAGTACTTC. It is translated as CASSTPPGENYEQYF.

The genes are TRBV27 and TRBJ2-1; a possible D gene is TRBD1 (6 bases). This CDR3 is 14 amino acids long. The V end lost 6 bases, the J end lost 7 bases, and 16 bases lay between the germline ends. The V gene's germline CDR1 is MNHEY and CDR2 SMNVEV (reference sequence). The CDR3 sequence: CASSPGTIKNEQFF. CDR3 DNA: TGTGCCAGCAGCCCCGGGACAATTAAAAATGAGCAGTTCTTC.

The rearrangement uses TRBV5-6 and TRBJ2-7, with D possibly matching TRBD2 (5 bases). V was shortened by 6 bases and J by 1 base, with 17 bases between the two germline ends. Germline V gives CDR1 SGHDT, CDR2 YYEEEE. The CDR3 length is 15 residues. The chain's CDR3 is CASTRTGSGSYEQYF. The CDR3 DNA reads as TGTGCCAGCACCAGGACTGGAAGTGGATCCTACGAGCAGTACTTC. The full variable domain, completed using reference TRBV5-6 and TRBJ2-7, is DAGVTQSPTHLIKTRGQQVTLRCSPKSGHDTVSWYQQALGQGPQFIFQYYEEEERQRGNFPDRFSGHQFPNYSSELNVNALLLGDSALYLCASTRTGSGSYEQYFGPGTRLTVT.

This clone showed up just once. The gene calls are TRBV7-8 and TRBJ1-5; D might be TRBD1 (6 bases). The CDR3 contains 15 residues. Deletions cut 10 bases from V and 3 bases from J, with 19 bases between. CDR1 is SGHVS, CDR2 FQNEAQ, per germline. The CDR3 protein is CATNRRRDTNQPQHF. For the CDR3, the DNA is TGTGCCACCAACAGACGCCGGGACACCAATCAGCCCCAGCATTTT.

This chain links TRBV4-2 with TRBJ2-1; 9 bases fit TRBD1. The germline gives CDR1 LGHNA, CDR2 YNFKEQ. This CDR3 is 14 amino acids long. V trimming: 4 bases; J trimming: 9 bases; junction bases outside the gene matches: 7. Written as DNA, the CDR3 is TGTGCCAGCAGCCGGGACAGGGTCAAAGGTGAGCAGTTCTTC. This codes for CASSRDRVKGEQFF.

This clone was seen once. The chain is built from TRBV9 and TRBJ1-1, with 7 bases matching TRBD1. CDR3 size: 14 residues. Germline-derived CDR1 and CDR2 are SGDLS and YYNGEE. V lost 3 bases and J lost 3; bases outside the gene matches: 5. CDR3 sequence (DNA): TGTGCCAGCAGCGGGAACACAGGGGACACTGAAGCTTTCTTT. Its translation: CASSGNTGDTEAFF.

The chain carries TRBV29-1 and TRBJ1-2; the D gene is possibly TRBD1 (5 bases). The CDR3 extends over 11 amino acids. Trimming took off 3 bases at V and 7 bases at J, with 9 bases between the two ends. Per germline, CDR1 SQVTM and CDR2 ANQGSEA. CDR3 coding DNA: TGCAGCGTTGACCAGGGCGGTGGCTACACCTTC. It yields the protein CSVDQGGGYTF.

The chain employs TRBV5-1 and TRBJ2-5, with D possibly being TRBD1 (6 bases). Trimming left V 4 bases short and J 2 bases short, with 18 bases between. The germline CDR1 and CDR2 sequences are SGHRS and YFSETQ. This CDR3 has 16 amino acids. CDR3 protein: CASSHVTGNPQETQYF. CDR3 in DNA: TGCGCCAGCAGCCACGTTACAGGGAACCCTCAAGAGACCCAGTACTTC.

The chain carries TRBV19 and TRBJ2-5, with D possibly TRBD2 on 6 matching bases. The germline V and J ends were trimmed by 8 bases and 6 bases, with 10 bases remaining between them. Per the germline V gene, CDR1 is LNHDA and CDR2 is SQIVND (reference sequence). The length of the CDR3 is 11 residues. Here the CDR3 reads CASEEGKTQYF. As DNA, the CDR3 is TGTGCCAGTGAGGAGGGAAAGACCCAGTACTTC.

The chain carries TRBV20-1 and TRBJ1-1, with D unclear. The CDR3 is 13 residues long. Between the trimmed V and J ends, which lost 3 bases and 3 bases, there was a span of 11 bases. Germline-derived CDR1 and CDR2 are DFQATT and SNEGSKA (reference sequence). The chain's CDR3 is CSASKFRDTEAFF. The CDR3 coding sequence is TGCAGTGCTAGTAAATTTCGCGACACTGAAGCTTTCTTT.

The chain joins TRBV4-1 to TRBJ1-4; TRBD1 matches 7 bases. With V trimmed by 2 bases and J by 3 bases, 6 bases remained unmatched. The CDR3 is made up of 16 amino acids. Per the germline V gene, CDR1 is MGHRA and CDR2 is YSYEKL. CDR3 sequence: CASSQRSGGSNEKLFF. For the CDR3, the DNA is TGCGCCAGCAGCCAAAGGTCAGGGGGGTCTAATGAAAAACTGTTTTTT.

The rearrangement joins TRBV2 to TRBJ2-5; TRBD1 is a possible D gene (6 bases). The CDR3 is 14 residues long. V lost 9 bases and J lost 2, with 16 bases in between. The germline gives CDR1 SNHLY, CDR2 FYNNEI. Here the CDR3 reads CASTYQGRQETQYF. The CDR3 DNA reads TGTGCCAGTACCTACCAGGGGCGACAAGAGACCCAGTACTTC.

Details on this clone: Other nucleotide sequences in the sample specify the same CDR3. The CDR3, as DNA: TGCGCCAGCAGTGAGCAGGGCTCTGGAAACACCATATATTTT. Its protein is CASSEQGSGNTIYF. The gene calls are TRBV10-2 and TRBJ1-3; weak D call: TRBD1 (5 bases). There are 14 residues in the CDR3. Germline CDR1 and CDR2: WSHSY and SAAADI. Deletions cut 2 bases from V and 0 bases from J, with 5 bases between.

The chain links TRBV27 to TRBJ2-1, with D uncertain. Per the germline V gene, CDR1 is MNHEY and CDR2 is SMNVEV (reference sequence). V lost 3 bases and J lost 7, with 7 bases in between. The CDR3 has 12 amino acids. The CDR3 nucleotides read TGTGCCAGCAGTTTTGGAGTGAATGAGCAGTTCTTC. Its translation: CASSFGVNEQFF.

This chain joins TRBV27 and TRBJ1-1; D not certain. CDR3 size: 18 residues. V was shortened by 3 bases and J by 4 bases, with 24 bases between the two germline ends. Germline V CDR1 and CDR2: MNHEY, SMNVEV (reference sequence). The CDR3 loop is CASSFSEGGSSLGTEAFF. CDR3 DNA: TGTGCCAGCAGTTTTTCGGAAGGAGGGAGCAGTTTAGGCACTGAAGCTTTCTTT.

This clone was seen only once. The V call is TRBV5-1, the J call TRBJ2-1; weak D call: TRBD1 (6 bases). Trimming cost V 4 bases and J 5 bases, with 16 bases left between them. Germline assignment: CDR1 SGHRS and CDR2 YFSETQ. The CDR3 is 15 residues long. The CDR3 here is CASSEGHTRDNEQFF. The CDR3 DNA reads TGCGCCAGCAGCGAGGGACACACTAGGGACAATGAGCAGTTCTTC.

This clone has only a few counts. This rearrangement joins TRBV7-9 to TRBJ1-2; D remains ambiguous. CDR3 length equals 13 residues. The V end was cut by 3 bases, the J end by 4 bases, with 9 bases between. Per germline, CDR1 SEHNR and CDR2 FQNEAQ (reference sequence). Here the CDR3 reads CASSFGGTYGYTF. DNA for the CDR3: TGTGCCAGCAGCTTCGGCGGCACCTATGGCTACACCTTC.

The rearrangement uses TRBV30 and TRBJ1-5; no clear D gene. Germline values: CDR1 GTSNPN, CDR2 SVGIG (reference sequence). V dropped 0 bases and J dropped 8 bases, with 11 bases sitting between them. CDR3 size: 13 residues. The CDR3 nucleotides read TGTGCCTGGAGTGTAGCGGGTTCTGAGCCCCAGCATTTT. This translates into CAWSVAGSEPQHF.

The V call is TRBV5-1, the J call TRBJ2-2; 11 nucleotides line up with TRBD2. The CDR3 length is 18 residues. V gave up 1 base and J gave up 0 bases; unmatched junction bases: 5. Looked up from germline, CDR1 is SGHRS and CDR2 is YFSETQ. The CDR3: CASSLRLAGQTNTGELFF. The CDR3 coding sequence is TGCGCCAGCAGCTTGAGACTAGCGGGACAAACGAACACCGGGGAGCTGTTTTTT.

The CDR3 spells CASSPRQGPMNTEAFF. CDR3 nucleotides: TGTGCCAGCAGCCCCAGACAGGGTCCAATGAACACTGAAGCTTTCTTT. This chain joins TRBV4-2 and TRBJ1-1; 7 bases fit TRBD1. Germline trimming cut 4 bases from V and 0 bases from J; bases unmatched to any gene: 8. This CDR3 has 16 residues. The germline gives CDR1 LGHNA, CDR2 YNFKEQ.

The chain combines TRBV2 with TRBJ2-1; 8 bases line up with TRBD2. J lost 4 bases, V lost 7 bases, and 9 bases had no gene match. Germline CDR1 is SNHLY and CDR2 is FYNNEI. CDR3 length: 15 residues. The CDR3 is CASTGGSGPYNEQFF. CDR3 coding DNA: TGTGCCAGCACGGGGGGGAGCGGGCCTTACAATGAGCAGTTCTTC. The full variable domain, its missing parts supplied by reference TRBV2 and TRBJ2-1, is EPEVTQTPSHQVTQMGQEVILRCVPISNHLYFYWYRQILGQKVEFLVSFYNNEISEKSEIFDDQFSVERPDGSNFTLKIRSTKLEDSAMYFCASTGGSGPYNEQFFGPGTRLTVL.